The sequence of this T cell receptor beta chain was determined in a study of vaccination and CD4 T cells after COVID-19. Study context: It was a median about 100 days after diagnosis, with a range of 35 to 161, that post-COVID samples were drawn.

Of note for this clonotype: The antigen is undetermined.

An Oncomine TCR Beta short-read assay was used to sequence the DNA from cultured CD4+ T cells. From cultured CD4+ T cells, genomic DNA was extracted. TCRdb re-analysed the PCR reads in MiXCR, keeping a single row per CDR3 protein. The data show fewer than 20,000 distinct CDR3 sequences, with almost 40% seen just once and roughly 8.4% held by the top ten. Treatment described: roughly 10-day PBMC culture with coronavirus spike peptide pools or control peptides (ViraFEST assay). Once peptide pools had expanded antigen-specific T cells, ViraFEST sequenced TCRs. The cultures had half their medium swapped for fresh IL-2 medium on days 3 and 7. The CDR3 is 12 amino acids. With 1 base removed from V and 2 bases from J, the gap between germline ends came to 5 bases. CDR1 GTSNPN and CDR2 SVGIG come from the germline V gene (reference sequence).

This TCR was recovered from a human donor who had recovered from COVID-19. Material for sequencing was CD4+ T cells from blood, cultured in vitro. This chain connects TRBV30 to TRBJ2-5; no firm D call. CDR3 nucleotides: TGTGCCTGGAGTGGCAGACAAGAGACCCAGTACTTC. It encodes CAWSGRQETQYF.